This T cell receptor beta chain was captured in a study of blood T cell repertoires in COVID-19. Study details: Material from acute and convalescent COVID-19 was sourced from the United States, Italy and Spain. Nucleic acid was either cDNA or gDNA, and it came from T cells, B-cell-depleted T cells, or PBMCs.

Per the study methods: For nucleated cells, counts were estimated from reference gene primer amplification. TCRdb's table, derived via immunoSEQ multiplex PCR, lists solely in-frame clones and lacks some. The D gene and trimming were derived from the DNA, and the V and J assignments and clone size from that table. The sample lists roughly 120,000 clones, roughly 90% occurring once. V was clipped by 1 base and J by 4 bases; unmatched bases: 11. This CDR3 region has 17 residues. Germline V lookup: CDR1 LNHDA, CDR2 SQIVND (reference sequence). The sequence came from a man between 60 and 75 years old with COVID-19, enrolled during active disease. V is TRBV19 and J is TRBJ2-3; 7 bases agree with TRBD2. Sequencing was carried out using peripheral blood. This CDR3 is CASSIGPPPGGADTQYF. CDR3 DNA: TGTGCCAGTAGTATAGGACCCCCCCCGGGAGGCGCAGATACGCAGTATTTT. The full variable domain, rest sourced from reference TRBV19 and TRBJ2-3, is DGGITQSPKYLFRKEGQNVTLSCEQNLNHDAMYWYRQDPGQGLRLIYYSQIVNDFQKGDIAEGYSVSREKKESFPLTVTSAQKNPTAFYLCASSIGPPPGGADTQYFGPGTRLTVL.